Below are 19 T cell receptor beta chains sequenced from a single sample in a study of early T cells in non-severe SARS-CoV-2 infection. MiXCR was run by TCRdb on the 5' RACE reads, yielding one entry per CDR3 protein. The data show tens of thousands of distinct CDR3 sequences, less than 10% seen once. The source material was whole blood, sampled at baseline. The origin of the receptors is an adult who was a healthcare worker with PCR-confirmed SARS-CoV-2 infection or an uninfected control (not recorded which).

This clonotype was detected a few times. This chain links TRBV20-1 with TRBJ2-3; 8 bases map to TRBD2. The CDR3 runs to 16 residues. Germline CDR1 DFQATT, CDR2 SNEGSKA (reference sequence). V shed 6 bases, J shed 5 bases, and the junction held 16 bases outside the gene matches. The DNA of the CDR3 is TGCAGTGCATACCCCCCGCGTAGCGGGGTTTTAGATACGCAGTATTTT. Its protein product is CSAYPPRSGVLDTQYF.

This clonotype was seen ten or more times. The chain is built from TRBV28 and TRBJ2-7; 8 nucleotides match TRBD1. The V segment lost 6 bases and the J segment 5 bases; nucleotides outside the gene matches: 3. This CDR3 is 12 amino acids long. From germline, CDR1 is MDHEN and CDR2 SYDVKM. CDR3 nucleotides: TGTGCCAGCAGACCGGACAGGGACGAGCAGTACTTC. Protein product: CASRPDRDEQYF.

This clonotype has more than one count but fewer than ten. This chain joins TRBV12-5 and TRBJ1-1; perhaps TRBD1 as D (6 bases). Germline V lookup: CDR1 LGHNT, CDR2 FRNRAP. This CDR3 is 14 amino acids long. Trimming cost V 7 bases and J 5 bases, with 17 bases left between them. DNA of the CDR3: TGTGCTAGTGAGCAACAGGGTGGGGAGACTGAAGCTTTCTTT. Translation gives CASEQQGGETEAFF.

This clonotype appeared many times. The chain employs TRBV6-2 or TRBV6-3 and TRBJ2-3, with D perhaps being TRBD1 or TRBD2 (5 bases each). The CDR3 has 15 residues. V lost 6 bases and J lost 2, with 15 bases in between. CDR1 and CDR2 from the germline V gene are MNHEY and SVGEGT. The CDR3 protein is CASSSRGDNTDTQYF. CDR3 sequence (DNA): TGTGCCAGCAGCTCCCGAGGGGATAACACAGATACGCAGTATTTT.

J is TRBJ1-6 and V is TRBV10-1, with 7 bases matching TRBD1. CDR3 length: 15 residues. CDR1 is WNHNN and CDR2 is SYGVQD in the germline V gene (reference sequence). J was trimmed by 8 bases and V by 3 bases; bases with no gene match: 7. CDR3 region: CASSEMTGTDSPLHF. DNA of the CDR3: TGCGCCAGCAGTGAAATGACAGGGACGGATTCACCCCTCCACTTT.

V gene TRBV5-1 combines with J gene TRBJ2-7; 8 nucleotides align to TRBD2. Germline loops: CDR1 SGHRS, CDR2 YFSETQ. This CDR3 comprises 16 residues. V lost 7 bases and J lost 5; bases outside the gene matches: 17. The CDR3 reads CASRQLPGGRMDEQYF. The CDR3 DNA sequence: TGCGCCAGCCGTCAGCTTCCGGGGGGGCGGATGGACGAGCAGTACTTC.

This clonotype was detected ten times or more. The chain joins TRBV6-5 to TRBJ2-3; 7 bases are shared with TRBD2. Germline CDR1 MNHEY, CDR2 SVGAGI. V shed 0 bases and J 2 bases; nucleotides not matched to a gene: 2. CDR3 length equals 15 residues. CDR3 in amino acids: CASSYSREFTDTQYF. The CDR3 bases are TGTGCCAGCAGTTACTCGCGGGAGTTCACAGATACGCAGTATTTT.

This sequence joins TRBV20-1 and TRBJ2-5; D gene ambiguous. The CDR3 has 12 amino acids. Germline CDR1 DFQATT, CDR2 SNEGSKA (reference sequence). V lost 1 base, J lost 2 bases, and 5 bases lay in between. The DNA for the CDR3 is TGCAGTGCTAGAGTCCGGCAAGAGACCCAGTACTTC. Amino acid sequence: CSARVRQETQYF.

In this sample, this clonotype turned up a few times. The rearrangement joins TRBV9 to TRBJ1-6; no definite D call. This CDR3 comprises 16 residues. V was shortened by 0 bases and J by 3 bases, with 10 bases between the two germline ends. Germline lookup yields CDR1 SGDLS and CDR2 YYNGEE. The DNA for the CDR3 is TGTGCCAGCAGCGTAGGGGATGCAGTCTATAATTCACCCCTCCACTTT. It yields the protein CASSVGDAVYNSPLHF.

This clonotype was counted many times. The V gene is TRBV20-1, the J gene TRBJ2-7; 8 bases are shared with TRBD1. The CDR3 is made up of 15 amino acids. The junction had 13 bases not matched to a gene; V was cut back by 6 bases and J by 3 bases. Germline CDR1 is DFQATT and CDR2 is SNEGSKA (reference sequence). The CDR3 spells CSAALTGTGLYEQYF. The CDR3 bases are TGCAGTGCAGCACTAACCGGGACAGGCCTCTACGAGCAGTACTTC.

This clonotype was counted only a few times. The chain employs TRBV7-9 and TRBJ2-7, with D perhaps TRBD2 (6 bases). V was shortened by 1 base and J by 3 bases, with 16 bases between the two germline ends. This CDR3 comprises 16 residues. Germline V CDR1 and CDR2: SEHNR, FQNEAQ (reference sequence). CDR3 in amino acids: CASSLEEGPLVYEQYF. The CDR3 bases are TGTGCCAGCAGCTTAGAGGAGGGCCCCCTAGTCTACGAGCAGTACTTC.

V gene TRBV9 combines with J gene TRBJ2-2, with D perhaps matching TRBD2 (5 bases). This CDR3 comprises 15 residues. Germline-derived CDR1 and CDR2 are SGDLS and YYNGEE. Trimming took 1 base from V and 3 from J, leaving 10 bases between them. CDR3 amino acids: CASSVRGGYTGELFF. CDR3 sequence (DNA): TGTGCCAGCAGCGTACGTGGCGGGTACACCGGGGAGCTGTTTTTT.

This clonotype showed up just a few times. The chain uses TRBV2 and TRBJ2-7; 9 positions agree with TRBD2. The V gene end was trimmed by 4 bases and the J gene end by 9 bases; junction bases not matched to a gene: 13. CDR1 SNHLY and CDR2 FYNNEI come from the germline V gene. The CDR3 totals 15 residues. The DNA for the CDR3 is TGTGCCAGCAGTGTGGGATTACGGCGGGAGGGCCCGCAGTACTTC. Residues: CASSVGLRREGPQYF.

This clonotype appeared a few times. V and J are TRBV18 and TRBJ1-3, with D maybe TRBD1 (5 bases). Germline CDR1 reads KGHSH; CDR2 reads LQKENI. V gave up 0 bases and J gave up 7 bases, with 13 bases separating them. This CDR3 region has 15 residues. The CDR3 protein is CASSPPGTVRNTIYF. The CDR3 DNA follows: TGTGCCAGCTCACCACCCGGGACTGTTCGGAACACCATATATTTT.

This clonotype showed up just a few times. V and J are TRBV10-3 and TRBJ2-1; D ambiguous. The CDR3 sequence is 14 residues long. V lost 0 bases to trimming and J lost 4 bases, with 7 bases between them. The germline CDR1 and CDR2 sequences are ENHRY and SYGVKD. Here the CDR3 reads CAISESTRYNEQFF. CDR3 sequence (DNA): TGTGCCATCAGTGAGTCGACACGTTACAATGAGCAGTTCTTC.

Only a few counts were recorded for this clonotype. The chain carries TRBV11-2 and TRBJ1-1, with no clear D. V lost 5 bases and J lost 7, with 17 bases in between. This CDR3 region has 14 residues. Germline lookup yields CDR1 SGHAT and CDR2 FQNNGV. The CDR3 DNA reads TGTGCCAGCAGCCCTCGGGCGGACGGAGGTGAAGCTTTCTTT. This codes for CASSPRADGGEAFF. Full variable domain (missing parts from reference TRBV11-2 and TRBJ1-1): EAGVAQSPRYKIIEKRQSVAFWCNPISGHATLYWYQQILGQGPKLLIQFQNNGVVDDSQLPKDRFSAERLKGVDSTLKIQPAKLEDSAVYLCASSPRADGGEAFFGQGTRLTVV.

There are a few counts of this clonotype. The V and J genes are TRBV6-5 and TRBJ2-7; D not certain. Germline lookup yields CDR1 MNHEY and CDR2 SVGAGI. The germline V and J ends were trimmed by 0 bases and 2 bases, with 14 bases remaining between them. This CDR3 is built from 16 residues. Written as DNA, the CDR3 is TGTGCCAGCAGTTACTCGGGTTCAGGAATGGCCTACGAGCAGTACTTC. It codes for CASSYSGSGMAYEQYF.

This clonotype was seen a few times. This chain links TRBV10-2 with TRBJ1-5; D is unclear. The CDR3 is 15 residues long. From germline, CDR1 is WSHSY and CDR2 SAAADI. Trimming pared 3 bases from V and 7 bases from J, leaving 16 bases between. CDR3 sequence: CASSELEGVGQPQHF. The CDR3 nucleotides read TGCGCCAGCAGTGAATTAGAGGGCGTGGGGCAGCCCCAGCATTTT.

This clonotype was observed many times. J is TRBJ1-2 and V is TRBV14; 7 nucleotides align to TRBD1. V gave up 4 bases and J gave up 4 bases; unmatched junction bases: 9. Germline assignment: CDR1 SGHDN and CDR2 FVKESK. The CDR3 extends over 15 amino acids. CDR3 sequence: CASSPRQGWIYGYTF. For the CDR3, the DNA is TGTGCCAGCAGCCCTAGACAGGGATGGATCTATGGCTACACCTTC.